Shown below are 32 T cell receptor beta chains from a single sample sequenced in a study of cytomegalovirus exposure and HLA in healthy donors. The primer mix had 60 Vbeta and 13 Jbeta primers. Data came from immunoSEQ multiplex PCR; TCRdb stores just in-frame clones and leaves some out. The sample carries roughly 170,000 clones, 75% to 85% recorded once. Sequencing used PBMCs. Receptor source: a female donor in good health and CMV-seronegative.

V and J are TRBV6-5 and TRBJ1-1; D remains ambiguous. The CDR3 spans 15 residues. The germline CDR1 and CDR2 sequences are MNHEY and SVGAGI. Trimming stripped 2 bases from V and 1 base from J, with 11 bases between. The CDR3 sequence: CASSYPGRGNTEAFF. CDR3 in DNA: TGTGCCAGCAGTTACCCCGGACGGGGGAACACTGAAGCTTTCTTT.

The V gene is TRBV5-6, the J gene TRBJ1-2; D is perhaps TRBD1 (6 bases). The V and J ends lost 0 bases and 4 bases respectively, with 13 bases between them. Germline V gene data show CDR1 as SGHDT and CDR2 as YYEEEE. The CDR3 is made up of 15 amino acids. The CDR3 DNA sequence: TGTGCCAGCAGCTTGGCCAGGGGAACCTCCTATGGCTACACCTTC. This codes for CASSLARGTSYGYTF.

The chain is built from TRBV19 and TRBJ1-5; D is perhaps TRBD1 (6 bases). Germline V gene lookup returns CDR1 LNHDA and CDR2 SQIVND (reference sequence). CDR3 size: 14 residues. Deletions cut 3 bases from V and 3 bases from J, with 9 bases between. The CDR3 loop is CASSIAGANQPQHF. In DNA, the CDR3 is TGTGCCAGTAGTATTGCAGGGGCCAATCAGCCCCAGCATTTT. Based on the CDR3 plus reference TRBV19 and TRBJ1-5, the full variable domain is DGGITQSPKYLFRKEGQNVTLSCEQNLNHDAMYWYRQDPGQGLRLIYYSQIVNDFQKGDIAEGYSVSREKKESFPLTVTSAQKNPTAFYLCASSIAGANQPQHFGDGTRLSIL.

This clone has a single count. This sequence joins TRBV7-9 and TRBJ2-5; the match to TRBD2 covers 9 bases. The junction had 16 bases not matched to a gene; V was cut back by 6 bases and J by 5 bases. Germline CDR1 SEHNR, CDR2 FQNEAQ (reference sequence). The CDR3 is 17 amino acids. CDR3 DNA sequence: TGTGCCAGCAGTCCAACGGGGGCTAGCGGGGCAGATGAGACCCAGTACTTC. It is translated as CASSPTGASGADETQYF.

The chain combines TRBV9 with TRBJ1-1; D is unresolved. V was cut by 0 bases and J by 3 bases, with 12 bases left in between. The V gene's germline CDR1 is SGDLS and CDR2 YYNGEE. CDR3 size: 15 residues. CDR3 protein: CASSVGQDWYTEAFF. The CDR3, as DNA: TGTGCCAGCAGCGTAGGGCAGGATTGGTACACTGAAGCTTTCTTT.

The rearrangement joins TRBV4-1 to TRBJ1-1; the match to TRBD1 covers 9 bases. CDR1 and CDR2 (germline): MGHRA, YSYEKL. The junction had 15 bases not matched to a gene; V was cut back by 3 bases and J by 7 bases. The CDR3 totals 17 residues. The CDR3 DNA is TGCGCCAGCAGCCAGGGGGACGTACCGGGACAGGGTGTTGAAGCTTTCTTT. Its translation is CASSQGDVPGQGVEAFF.

This clone appeared a few times. The genes are TRBV4-3 and TRBJ1-5, with D unresolved. This CDR3 region has 14 residues. Trimming took off 0 bases at V and 7 bases at J, with 10 bases between the two ends. Germline V gene data show CDR1 as LGHNA and CDR2 as YSLEER. The CDR3 loop is CASSQDSGGQPQHF. The CDR3 DNA reads TGCGCCAGCAGCCAAGACAGTGGAGGGCAGCCCCAGCATTTT.

V gene TRBV2 combines with J gene TRBJ2-2; D is undetermined. The CDR3 totals 11 residues. Per germline, CDR1 SNHLY and CDR2 FYNNEI. V shed 5 bases and J shed 6 bases, with 4 bases lying between them. CDR3 amino acids: CASSYSGELFF. The CDR3 region has the DNA TGTGCCAGCAGTTACTCCGGGGAGCTGTTTTTT. Full variable domain (missing parts from reference TRBV2 and TRBJ2-2): EPEVTQTPSHQVTQMGQEVILRCVPISNHLYFYWYRQILGQKVEFLVSFYNNEISEKSEIFDDQFSVERPDGSNFTLKIRSTKLEDSAMYFCASSYSGELFFGEGSRLTVL.

V gene TRBV5-1 combines with J gene TRBJ2-3; 12 nucleotides align to TRBD2. The CDR3 covers 18 residues. Germline CDR1 is SGHRS and CDR2 is YFSETQ. V gave up 4 bases and J gave up 1 base; unmatched junction bases: 10. The CDR3 coding sequence is TGCGCCAGCAGCCCGCTAGCGGGGGGGATGTTGGGCACAGATACGCAGTATTTT. Protein product: CASSPLAGGMLGTDTQYF. The full variable domain, its missing parts supplied by reference TRBV5-1 and TRBJ2-3, is KAGVTQTPRYLIKTRGQQVTLSCSPISGHRSVSWYQQTPGQGLQFLFEYFSETQRNKGNFPGRFSGRQFSNSRSEMNVSTLELGDSALYLCASSPLAGGMLGTDTQYFGPGTRLTVL.

J is TRBJ1-2 and V is TRBV15, with 7 bases identical to TRBD1. The CDR3 extends over 15 amino acids. After removal of 3 bases from V and 7 bases from J, the junction contained 11 bases not matched to a gene. Germline V lookup: CDR1 LNHNV, CDR2 YYDKDF (reference sequence). The CDR3 region is CATSRNPGGISGYTF. CDR3 DNA sequence: TGTGCCACCAGCAGGAATCCAGGGGGAATTAGTGGCTACACCTTC.

This rearrangement joins TRBV7-7 to TRBJ2-3; no reliable D call. Germline CDR1 is SSHAT and CDR2 is FNYEAQ (reference sequence). The CDR3 covers 13 residues. Trimming shortened V by 5 bases and J by 2 bases, and 8 bases separated the two germline ends. The CDR3 sequence: CASSNPNTDTQYF. CDR3 in DNA: TGTGCCAGCAGCAACCCTAACACAGATACGCAGTATTTT. Full variable domain (missing parts from reference TRBV7-7 and TRBJ2-3): GAGVSQSPRYKVTKRGQDVTLRCDPISSHATLYWYQQALGQGPEFLTYFNYEAQPDKSGLPSDRFSAERPEGSISTLTIQRTEQRDSAMYRCASSNPNTDTQYFGPGTRLTVL.

This clone was detected once. V gene TRBV5-1 combines with J gene TRBJ2-6; TRBD2 matches 8 bases. The CDR3 is 15 residues long. Germline V CDR1 and CDR2: SGHRS, YFSETQ. V shed 3 bases and J 4 bases; nucleotides not matched to a gene: 3. The CDR3 protein is CASSSGGAGANVLTF. In DNA form, the CDR3 reads TGCGCCAGCAGCTCGGGAGGGGCAGGGGCCAACGTCCTGACTTTC.

This clone was observed a few times. V is TRBV27 and J is TRBJ1-2; no clear D. CDR1 and CDR2 from the germline V gene are MNHEY and SMNVEV (reference sequence). The CDR3 sequence is 15 residues long. Trimming removed 6 bases at V and 8 bases at J, with 22 bases between. This chain's CDR3 is CASRDPRATRRGYTF. The CDR3 DNA reads as TGTGCCAGCAGAGATCCCCGGGCAACAAGGAGGGGCTACACCTTC.

This clone was detected once. Relative to the germline gene, one junction end is altered; a read error may explain this. V is TRBV4-3 and J is TRBJ1-2, with D maybe TRBD1 (6 bases). CDR1 is LGHNA, CDR2 YSLEER, per germline. The CDR3 spans 16 residues. The CDR3 reads CTSSQDRSGANYGYTF. DNA for the CDR3: TGCACCAGCAGCCAAGATCGCTCAGGGGCTAACTATGGCTACACCTTC.

V and J are TRBV10-3 and TRBJ2-3; 12 bases match TRBD2. With V trimmed by 10 bases and J by 4 bases, 9 bases remained unmatched. The CDR3 extends over 15 amino acids. Germline CDR1 reads ENHRY; CDR2 reads SYGVKD. The CDR3 coding sequence is TGTGCCACCGTTTCTAGCGGGGGGGCCTCAGATACGCAGTATTTT. It translates to CATVSSGGASDTQYF.

This chain uses TRBV7-9 with TRBJ1-1; TRBD1 might be the D (6 bases). This CDR3 comprises 13 residues. V was clipped by 5 bases and J by 3 bases, with 10 bases between them. The germline CDR1 and CDR2 sequences are SEHNR and FQNEAQ (reference sequence). CDR3 nucleotides: TGTGCCAGCAGCCACAGGGTGGACACTGAAGCTTTCTTT. This encodes CASSHRVDTEAFF.

As regards this clone: The sample carries other DNA sequences with the same CDR3. J is TRBJ2-1 and V is TRBV29-1, with 7 nucleotides matching TRBD1. J lost 1 base, V lost 6 bases, and 3 bases had no gene match. CDR3 length equals 13 residues. Germline V lookup: CDR1 SQVTM, CDR2 ANQGSEA. Here the CDR3 reads CSVGDSSYNEQFF. CDR3 in DNA: TGCAGCGTGGGGGACAGTTCCTACAATGAGCAGTTCTTC.

This chain links TRBV6-5 with TRBJ1-5, with D possibly being TRBD1 (5 bases). Trimming removed 7 bases from V and 6 bases from J, with 16 bases in between. The CDR3 has 14 residues. The germline CDR1 and CDR2 sequences are MNHEY and SVGAGI. CDR3 in amino acids: CASKVGQLGQPQHF. In DNA form, the CDR3 reads TGTGCCAGCAAAGTGGGGCAGTTAGGTCAGCCCCAGCATTTT.

The chain has TRBV13 and TRBJ2-5; D is undetermined. The length of the CDR3 is 12 residues. Trimming stripped 3 bases from V and 5 bases from J, with 7 bases between. Germline CDR1 is PRHDT and CDR2 is FYEKMQ (reference sequence). The CDR3: CASSFLSETQYF. CDR3 in DNA: TGTGCCAGCAGCTTTTTGTCGGAGACCCAGTACTTC.

This rearrangement joins TRBV7-2 to TRBJ2-7; TRBD2 aligns across 9 bases. The CDR3 has 15 residues. The germline CDR1 and CDR2 sequences are SGHTA and FQGNSA. V was clipped by 5 bases and J by 7 bases; unmatched bases: 12. CDR3 nucleotide sequence: TGTGCCAGCAGCATGGCGGGACTAGCAACGAGGGAGCAGTACTTC. Translating it yields CASSMAGLATREQYF.

This rearrangement joins TRBV6-4 to TRBJ2-5; D not resolved. Trimming removed 2 bases at V and 7 bases at J, with 14 bases between. Germline V gene sequence: CDR1 MRHNA, CDR2 SNTAGT. CDR3 length equals 14 residues. CDR3 sequence (DNA): TGTGCCAGCAGTGACCCGCACGGGTTCGGGACCCAGTACTTC. It specifies CASSDPHGFGTQYF.

This sequence joins TRBV10-3 and TRBJ2-1, with D tentatively TRBD1 (6 bases). The CDR3 has 14 amino acids. Germline CDR1 is ENHRY and CDR2 is SYGVKD. Trimming cost V 0 bases and J 7 bases, with 10 bases left between them. The CDR3, as DNA: TGTGCCATCAGTGAGTCCCAGGGGTGGAATGAGCAGTTCTTC. Residues: CAISESQGWNEQFF.

The chain is built from TRBV28 and TRBJ2-3; D may be TRBD2 (5 bases). This CDR3 is built from 11 residues. V lost 2 bases and J lost 11, with 8 bases in between. Germline lookup yields CDR1 MDHEN and CDR2 SYDVKM. CDR3 in DNA: TGTGCCAGCAGTTTAGAAGGAGGGCAGTATTTT. Its protein product is CASSLEGGQYF.

The rearrangement uses TRBV19 and TRBJ1-5; D not resolved. The germline V and J ends were trimmed by 3 bases and 1 base, with 7 bases remaining between them. The germline V gene encodes CDR1 LNHDA and CDR2 SQIVND (reference sequence). CDR3 size: 14 residues. CDR3 residues: CASSILQSNQPQHF. DNA of the CDR3: TGTGCCAGTAGTATTCTCCAGAGCAATCAGCCCCAGCATTTT.

CDR3 sequence reads: CASSPRTSGATQYF. CDR3 bases: TGTGCCAGCAGCCCCAGGACTAGCGGGGCCACGCAGTATTTT. The rearrangement links TRBV13 to TRBJ2-3; 12 positions match TRBD2. V was clipped by 5 bases and J by 9 bases; unmatched bases: 6. The CDR3 length is 14 residues. Germline V gene sequence: CDR1 PRHDT, CDR2 FYEKMQ (reference sequence).

CDR3 nucleotides: TGTGCCAGCAGTAGTGAACAGGTACAGGGTCAGCCCCAGCATTTT. Encoded protein: CASSSEQVQGQPQHF. V and J are TRBV6-5 and TRBJ1-5; D possibly corresponds to TRBD1 (6 bases). Germline CDR1 MNHEY, CDR2 SVGAGI. The CDR3 extends over 15 amino acids. V was pared by 5 bases and J by 6 bases, with 17 bases between.

This chain joins TRBV23-1 and TRBJ2-7; TRBD2 matches 10 bases. TRBV23-1 is assigned to the ORF class and has an uncertain function. This CDR3 contains 16 residues. V lost 0 bases, J lost 3 bases, and 5 bases stayed unmatched. CDR3 DNA: TGCGCCAGCAGTCAATCGCCTAGCGGGAGTGACTACGAGCAGTACTTC. This gives the protein CASSQSPSGSDYEQYF.

This clone turned up a few times. The rearrangement joins TRBV19 to TRBJ1-5, with TRBD1 as a possible D gene (5 bases). This CDR3 region has 14 residues. V lost 7 bases, J lost 3 bases, and 13 bases lay in between. CDR1 and CDR2 (germline): LNHDA, SQIVND (reference sequence). The CDR3 is CASIPGHNNQPQHF. CDR3 nucleotide sequence: TGTGCCAGTATCCCTGGACATAACAATCAGCCCCAGCATTTT.

Comments on this clone: The junction departs from germline at one end; a sequencing error may be responsible. The rearrangement uses TRBV7-9 and TRBJ2-6, with 12 bases matching TRBD1. This CDR3 is 17 amino acids long. Germline V gene sequence: CDR1 SEHNR, CDR2 FQNEAQ (reference sequence). The CDR3: CASTTGTGGFGANGLTF. CDR3 nucleotide sequence: TGTGCCAGCACGACCGGGACAGGGGGCTTTGGGGCCAACGGCCTGACTTTC.

The chain combines TRBV14 with TRBJ2-3; D may be TRBD2 (5 bases). The CDR3 length is 16 residues. Germline CDR1 is SGHDN and CDR2 is FVKESK. Trimming cost V 1 base and J 6 bases, with 17 bases left between them. CDR3 coding DNA: TGTGCCAGCAGCCAAGGGGCTAGCACTTATCGGGATACGCAGTATTTT. Amino acid sequence: CASSQGASTYRDTQYF. Supplemented by reference TRBV14 and TRBJ2-3, the full variable domain reads EAGVTQFPSHSVIEKGQTVTLRCDPISGHDNLYWYRRVMGKEIKFLLHFVKESKQDESGMPNNRFLAERTGGTYSTLKVQPAELEDSGVYFCASSQGASTYRDTQYFGPGTRLTVL.

Remarks on this clone: The junction departs from germline at one end; a sequencing error may be responsible. The CDR3 coding sequence is TGTGCCAGCAGCTCAACAGGGGGCGCCGGACCCTACTTT. This gives the protein CASSSTGGAGPYF. This chain connects TRBV7-3 to TRBJ1-1, with 9 bases matching TRBD1. The CDR3 is 13 residues long. Germline CDR1 is SGHTA and CDR2 is FQGTGA.

The table lists this clone with a few counts. The V gene is TRBV29-1, the J gene TRBJ1-2; D gene unclear. The germline V gene has CDR1 SQVTM and CDR2 ANQGSEA. V was clipped by 3 bases and J by 8 bases, with 4 bases between them. The CDR3 consists of 9 residues. CDR3 coding DNA: TGCAGCGTTGACGTCGGCTACACCTTC. Protein product: CSVDVGYTF.